This T cell receptor (beta chain) was recovered during a study of blood T cell repertoires in COVID-19. CDR1 SGHRS and CDR2 YFSETQ come from the germline V gene. The V end was cut by 6 bases, the J end by 1 base, with 28 bases between. The CDR3 runs to 19 residues. Original analysis: Nucleated cell counts were estimated from reference gene primer amplification. The repertoire was sequenced with immunoSEQ multiplex PCR; TCRdb's copy has only in-frame clones and lacks some. The V and J calls and clone size were taken over from that table, and D and trimming were inferred from the DNA. This repertoire shows approximately 300,000 clones, around 86% found once; its top ten account for around 1.5%. In its sample, this clone was seen once.

The rearrangement links TRBV5-1 to TRBJ1-1, with a tentative D call TRBD1 (5 bases). Sample: peripheral blood. This clonotype originated in a woman in her forties or fifties with acute or convalescent COVID-19. The CDR3 protein is CASTRAPHGLSSANTEAFF. The DNA of the CDR3 is TGCGCCAGCACCAGGGCACCCCATGGCTTAAGCTCCGCGAACACTGAAGCTTTCTTT.